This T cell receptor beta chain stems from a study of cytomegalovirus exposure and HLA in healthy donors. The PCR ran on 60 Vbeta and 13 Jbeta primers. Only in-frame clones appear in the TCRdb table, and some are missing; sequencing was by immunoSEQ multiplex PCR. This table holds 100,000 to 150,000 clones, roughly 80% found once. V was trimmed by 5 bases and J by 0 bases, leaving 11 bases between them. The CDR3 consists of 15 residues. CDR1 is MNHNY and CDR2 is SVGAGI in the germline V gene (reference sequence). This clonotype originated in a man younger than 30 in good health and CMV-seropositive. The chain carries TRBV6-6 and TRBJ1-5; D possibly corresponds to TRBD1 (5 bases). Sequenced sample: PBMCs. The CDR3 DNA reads TGTGCCAGCAGTCCCGGGGACTATAGCAATCAGCCCCAGCATTTT. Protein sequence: CASSPGDYSNQPQHF.